This is a list of T cell receptor beta chains from one sample in a study of blood T cell repertoires in COVID-19. Using immunoSEQ multiplex PCR, the repertoire was profiled, and TCRdb retains in-frame clones only, with some absent. The sample lists 350,000 or so clones, about 90% seen once, with about 10% in the top ten. Source material: peripheral blood. These receptors came from a woman in her 30s with COVID-19, enrolled during active disease. The CDR3 runs from the conserved cysteine through the conserved F or W. D genes are given only for firm matches. Clone size is shown for a subset of rows, as once, few, many or a class of expanded clone.

J gene | V gene | D gene | clone size | CDR3 protein | CDR3 DNA
TRBJ1-1 | TRBV18 | . | . | CASSDWGGTEAFF | TGTGCCAGCTCAGACTGGGGGGGGACTGAAGCTTTCTTT
TRBJ2-1 | TRBV6-1 | TRBD2 | once | CASSEVTAGNRGGEQFF | TGTGCCAGCAGTGAAGTCACCGCCGGGAACCGCGGGGGTGAGCAGTTCTTC
TRBJ2-1 | TRBV19 | TRBD2 | . | CASSTLLAGGSNEQFF | TGTGCCAGTAGTACTCTACTAGCGGGAGGGAGCAATGAGCAGTTCTTC
TRBJ1-4 | TRBV6-1 | . | . | CASSEGQGTNENLFF | TGTGCCAGCAGTGAAGGCCAGGGCACTAATGAAAACCTGTTTTTT
TRBJ2-7 | TRBV14 | TRBD1 | few | CASSPARGQTYEQYF | TGTGCCAGCAGCCCCGCCAGGGGACAGACCTACGAGCAGTACTTC
TRBJ1-5 | TRBV28 | TRBD1 | . | CASRDRVGQPQHF | TGTGCCAGCAGGGACAGGGTCGGTCAGCCCCAGCATTTT
TRBJ1-5 | TRBV7-7 | TRBD1 | . | CASSPHLPTGGCNQPQHF | TGTGCTAGCAGCCCTCACCTTCCGACAGGGGGCTGCAATCAGCCCCAGCATTTT
TRBJ2-7 | TRBV11-2 | TRBD2 | . | CASSLGLAGVREQYF | TGTGCCAGCAGCTTAGGACTAGCGGGCGTTAGGGAGCAGTACTTC
TRBJ1-6 | TRBV18 | TRBD1 | . | CASSRDRGNSPLHF | TGTGCCAGCTCAAGGGACAGGGGTAATTCACCCCTCCACTTT
TRBJ2-7 | TRBV9 | . | . | CASSVATQGVGEQYF | TGTGCCAGCAGCGTAGCTACTCAAGGGGTGGGGGAGCAGTACTTC
TRBJ1-5 | TRBV19 | TRBD1 | . | CASRNWDRGGNQPQHF | TGTGCCAGTAGGAATTGGGACAGGGGAGGCAATCAGCCCCAGCATTTT
TRBJ2-4 | TRBV4-3 | . | . | CASSQDGSGLAKNIQYF | TGCGCCAGCAGCCAAGATGGTTCGGGTCTAGCCAAAAACATTCAGTACTTC
TRBJ2-2 | TRBV19 | TRBD2 | . | CASSRAGAGELFF | TGTGCCAGTAGTCGGGCGGGGGCCGGGGAGCTGTTTTTT
TRBJ2-7 | TRBV19 | TRBD2 | . | CASRLAGEDEQYF | TGTGCCAGTCGACTAGCGGGAGAGGACGAGCAGTACTTC
TRBJ2-7 | TRBV29-1 | . | . | CSSLGGAPYYEQYF | TGCAGCTCATTAGGGGGGGCCCCCTACTACGAGCAGTACTTC
TRBJ1-4 | TRBV21-1 | . | . | CASPLKRRNEKLFF | TGTGCCAGCCCTCTGAAGAGGAGGAATGAAAAACTGTTTTTT
TRBJ2-5 | TRBV6-5 | TRBD1 | . | CASSYSTGGAETQYF | TGTGCCAGCAGTTACTCGACAGGGGGCGCGGAGACCCAGTACTTC
TRBJ2-7 | TRBV6-5 | TRBD2 | . | CASSTSGSSYEQYF | TGTGCCAGTTCCACTAGCGGGAGCTCCTACGAGCAGTACTTC
TRBJ2-4 | TRBV3-1/TRBV3-2 | TRBD1 | . | CASSETGGFGIQYF | TGTGCCAGCAGCGAGACAGGGGGCTTCGGCATTCAGTACTTC
TRBJ1-2 | TRBV20-1 | . | . | CSARPGYTF | TGCAGTGCGCGCCCCGGCTACACCTTC
TRBJ2-4 | TRBV2 | TRBD2 | . | CASKGLAGLQNIQYF | TGTGCCAGCAAAGGACTAGCGGGCCTCCAAAACATTCAGTACTTC
TRBJ1-2 | TRBV6-5 | . | . | CASSSTRYGYTF | TGTGCCAGCAGTTCCACACGCTATGGCTACACCTTC
TRBJ2-7 | TRBV19 | TRBD1 | few | CASSTDRDREGYEQYF | TGTGCCAGTAGTACTGACCGGGACAGGGAAGGGTACGAGCAGTACTTC
TRBJ2-7 | TRBV13 | TRBD1 | . | CASSPSVTGAEQYF | TGTGCCAGCAGCCCCTCCGTGACAGGGGCCGAGCAGTACTTC
TRBJ2-1 | TRBV21-1 | . | . | CAMTRLAGCMKFF | TGTGCCATGACGCGGCTAGCGGGGTGCATGAAGTTCTTC
TRBJ1-2 | TRBV30 | . | . | CAWRARTLSGYTF | TGTGCCTGGAGGGCCCGGACACTGTCTGGCTACACCTTC
TRBJ2-7 | TRBV5-1 | TRBD1 | . | CASSPTWTGSYEQYF | TGCGCCAGCAGCCCGACATGGACAGGATCGTACGAGCAGTACTTC
TRBJ2-2 | TRBV2 | TRBD2 | . | CASRRLAGGTGELFF | TGTGCCAGCAGGCGTCTAGCGGGAGGCACCGGGGAGCTGTTTTTT
TRBJ2-7 | TRBV24-1 | TRBD2 | . | CATSLKGSGSIYEQYF | TGTGCCACCAGTCTAAAAGGTAGCGGGAGCATCTACGAGCAGTACTTC
TRBJ1-2 | TRBV5-4 | TRBD1 | . | CASSGNRQGSYGYTF | TGTGCCAGCAGCGGTAACCGACAGGGAAGCTATGGCTACACCTTC
TRBJ2-7 | TRBV4-3 | . | . | CASSQDRASGYEQYF | TGCGCCAGCAGCCAAGATCGGGCCAGCGGCTACGAGCAGTACTTC
TRBJ2-3 | TRBV19 | TRBD2 | . | CASSSSPLVREWVDTQYF | TGTGCCAGTAGTTCTAGTCCCCTTGTGCGGGAGTGGGTAGATACGCAGTATTTT
TRBJ1-5 | TRBV11-2 | . | . | CASSLSTRDNFNSNQPQHF | TGTGCCAGCAGCTTATCTACCCGGGACAACTTTAATAGCAATCAGCCCCAGCATTTT
TRBJ1-5 | TRBV20-1 | . | . | CSATGGQPQHF | TGCAGTGCTACGGGAGGGCAGCCCCAGCATTTT
TRBJ1-2 | TRBV3-1/TRBV3-2 | . | . | CASSQVGGAYGYTF | TGTGCCAGCAGCCAAGTCGGGGGAGCATATGGCTACACCTTC
TRBJ2-7 | TRBV10-3 | . | . | CAITPGQPLGEQYF | TGTGCCATCACCCCCGGACAACCTCTGGGAGAGCAGTACTTC